This T cell receptor beta chain was sequenced in a study of T cells in Graves' hyperthyroidism and ophthalmopathy. Germline V CDR1 and CDR2: DFQATT, SNEGSKA (reference sequence). The CDR3 loop spans 12 amino acids. V lost 1 base and J 4 bases, leaving 7 bases between the germline ends. Amplified regions were TCR beta CDR3 sequences from RNA transcripts. With the HTBI primer set, the TCR CDR3 went through a first round of RT-PCR. TCRdb passed the multiplex PCR reads through MiXCR, listing each CDR3 protein once. The repertoire holds more than 500,000 distinct CDR3 sequences, with 46% as singletons. This TCR came from an adult woman with Graves' disease, either hyperthyroidism or ophthalmopathy (not recorded which). The chain has TRBV20-1 and TRBJ1-2; no firm D call. Sequencing used peripheral blood or thyroid tissue (not recorded which). CDR3 loop: CSARGASYGYTF. CDR3 sequence (DNA): TGCAGTGCTAGAGGGGCAAGCTATGGCTACACCTTC.